The source of this T cell receptor (beta chain) is a study of T-cell memory formation after mild COVID-19. Whole-study findings and limits: Several responding clones turned up in pre-infection memory, indicating that cross-reactive memory may have taken part.

A single record per CDR3 protein comes from TCRdb applying MiXCR to the 5' RACE reads. The sample contains 580,000 or so distinct CDR3 sequences, around a sixth of which appear only once. This clonotype was seen a handful of times. Its antigen is not identified. The sequence was collected from an adult woman who had mild COVID-19 (a few samples of this study predate the infection). Cell type and time point are not known. The sample taken for sequencing was PBMCs or a T cell subset sorted from them (not recorded which).

In DNA form, the CDR3 reads TGTGCCAGCGAGGGGGGCCTTAGGGACAATGAGCAGTTCTTC. Its protein is CASEGGLRDNEQFF. The chain has TRBV11-2 and TRBJ2-1; the D gene could be TRBD1 or TRBD2 (6 bases each). This CDR3 contains 14 residues. Germline V lookup: CDR1 SGHAT, CDR2 FQNNGV. Trimming cost V 8 bases and J 5 bases, with 16 bases left between them.